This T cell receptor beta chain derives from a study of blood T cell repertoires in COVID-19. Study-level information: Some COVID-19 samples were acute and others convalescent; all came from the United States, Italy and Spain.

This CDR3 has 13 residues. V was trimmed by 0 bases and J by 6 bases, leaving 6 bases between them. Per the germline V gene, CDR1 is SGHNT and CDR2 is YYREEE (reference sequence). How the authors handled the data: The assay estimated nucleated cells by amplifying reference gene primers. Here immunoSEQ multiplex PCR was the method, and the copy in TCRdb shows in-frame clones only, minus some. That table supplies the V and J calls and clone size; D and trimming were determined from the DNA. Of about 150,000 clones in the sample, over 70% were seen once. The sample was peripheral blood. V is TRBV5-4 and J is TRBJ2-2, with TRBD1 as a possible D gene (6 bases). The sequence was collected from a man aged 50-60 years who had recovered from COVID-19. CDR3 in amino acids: CASSLEGAGELFF. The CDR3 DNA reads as TGTGCCAGCAGCTTGGAGGGGGCCGGGGAGCTGTTTTTT. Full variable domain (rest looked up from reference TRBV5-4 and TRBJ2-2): ETGVTQSPTHLIKTRGQQVTLRCSSQSGHNTVSWYQQALGQGPQFIFQYYREEENGRGNFPPRFSGLQFPNYSSELNVNALELDDSALYLCASSLEGAGELFFGEGSRLTVL.